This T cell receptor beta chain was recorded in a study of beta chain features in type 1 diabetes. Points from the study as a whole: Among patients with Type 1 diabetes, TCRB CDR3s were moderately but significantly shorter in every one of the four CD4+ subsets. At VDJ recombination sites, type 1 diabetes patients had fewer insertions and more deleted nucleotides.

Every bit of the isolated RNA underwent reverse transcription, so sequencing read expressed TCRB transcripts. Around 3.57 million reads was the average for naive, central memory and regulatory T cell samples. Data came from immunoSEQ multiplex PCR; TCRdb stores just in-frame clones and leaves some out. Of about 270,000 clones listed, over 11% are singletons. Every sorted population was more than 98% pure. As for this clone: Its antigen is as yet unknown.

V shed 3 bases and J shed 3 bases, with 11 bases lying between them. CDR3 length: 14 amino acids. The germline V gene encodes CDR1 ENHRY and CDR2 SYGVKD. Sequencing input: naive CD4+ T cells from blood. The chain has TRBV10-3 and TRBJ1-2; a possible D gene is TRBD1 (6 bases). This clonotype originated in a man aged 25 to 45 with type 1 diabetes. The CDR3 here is CAISEIGGDYGYTF. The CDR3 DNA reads TGTGCCATCAGTGAAATAGGGGGAGACTATGGCTACACCTTC.